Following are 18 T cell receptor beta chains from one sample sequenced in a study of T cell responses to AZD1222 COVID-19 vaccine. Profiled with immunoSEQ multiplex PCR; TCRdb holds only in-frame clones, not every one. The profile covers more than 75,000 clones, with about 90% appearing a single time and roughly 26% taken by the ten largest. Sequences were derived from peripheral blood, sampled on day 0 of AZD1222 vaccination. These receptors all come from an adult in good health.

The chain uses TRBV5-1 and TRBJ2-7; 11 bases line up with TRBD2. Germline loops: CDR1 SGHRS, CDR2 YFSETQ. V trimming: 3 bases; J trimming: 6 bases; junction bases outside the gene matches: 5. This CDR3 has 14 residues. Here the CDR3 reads CASSSLAGVSEQYF. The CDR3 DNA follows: TGCGCCAGCAGCTCACTAGCGGGAGTAAGCGAGCAGTACTTC.

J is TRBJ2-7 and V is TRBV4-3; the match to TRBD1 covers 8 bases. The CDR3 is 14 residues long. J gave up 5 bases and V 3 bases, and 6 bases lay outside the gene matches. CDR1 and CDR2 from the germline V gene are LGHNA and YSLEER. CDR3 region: CASSQRQGINEQYF. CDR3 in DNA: TGCGCCAGCAGCCAGAGACAGGGGATCAACGAGCAGTACTTC.

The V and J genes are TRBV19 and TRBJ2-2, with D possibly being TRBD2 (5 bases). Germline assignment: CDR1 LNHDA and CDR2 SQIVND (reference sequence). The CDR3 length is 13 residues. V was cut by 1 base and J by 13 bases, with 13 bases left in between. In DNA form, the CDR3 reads TGTGCCAGTAGTATAGGCGGTCTAGCTGGGCTGTTTTTT. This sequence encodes CASSIGGLAGLFF.

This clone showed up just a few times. This chain's CDR3 is CARSRSGRVIFGELFF. The CDR3 bases are TGTGCCAGAAGCCGGAGCGGGAGAGTTATATTCGGGGAGCTGTTTTTT. V and J are TRBV5-3 and TRBJ2-2; 8 bases align to TRBD2. TRBV5-3 is marked as an open reading frame, function uncertain. The CDR3 consists of 16 residues. V shed 4 bases, J shed 7 bases, and the junction held 12 bases outside the gene matches.

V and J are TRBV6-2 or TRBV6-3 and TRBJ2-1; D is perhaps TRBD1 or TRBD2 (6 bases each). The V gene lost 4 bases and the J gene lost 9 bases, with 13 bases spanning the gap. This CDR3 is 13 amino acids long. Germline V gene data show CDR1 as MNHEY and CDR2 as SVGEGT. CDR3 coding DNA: TGTGCCAGCAGTTTCAGGGGAGGCAGTGAGCAGTTCTTC. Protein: CASSFRGGSEQFF.

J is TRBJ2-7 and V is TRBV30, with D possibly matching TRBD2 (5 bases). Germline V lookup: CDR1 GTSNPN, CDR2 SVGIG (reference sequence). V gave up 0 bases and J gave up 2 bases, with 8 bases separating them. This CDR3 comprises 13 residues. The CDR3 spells CAWSVAGTYEQYF. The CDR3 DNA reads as TGTGCCTGGAGTGTTGCCGGGACCTACGAGCAGTACTTC.

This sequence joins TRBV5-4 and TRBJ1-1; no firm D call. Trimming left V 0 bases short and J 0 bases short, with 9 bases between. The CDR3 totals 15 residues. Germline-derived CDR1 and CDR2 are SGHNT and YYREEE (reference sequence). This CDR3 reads CASSLARGVNTEAFF. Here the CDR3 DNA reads TGTGCCAGCAGCTTGGCGCGGGGAGTGAACACTGAAGCTTTCTTT.

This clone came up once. The CDR3 region is CASSDSTGELFF. The DNA of the CDR3 is TGTGCCAGCAGTGACTCCACCGGGGAGCTGTTTTTT. The J gene is TRBJ2-2, the V gene TRBV25-1; D is unclear. This CDR3 spans 12 amino acids. The ends were cut back, 3 bases at V and 4 bases at J, with 3 bases in the middle. Germline V gives CDR1 MGHDK, CDR2 SYGVNS.

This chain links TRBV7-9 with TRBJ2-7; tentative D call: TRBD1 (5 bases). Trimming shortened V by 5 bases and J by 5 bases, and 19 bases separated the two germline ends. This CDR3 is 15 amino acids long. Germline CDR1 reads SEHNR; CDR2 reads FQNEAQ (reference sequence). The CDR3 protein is CASSPQGEPGNEQYF. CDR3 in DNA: TGTGCCAGCAGCCCTCAAGGTGAGCCAGGGAACGAGCAGTACTTC.

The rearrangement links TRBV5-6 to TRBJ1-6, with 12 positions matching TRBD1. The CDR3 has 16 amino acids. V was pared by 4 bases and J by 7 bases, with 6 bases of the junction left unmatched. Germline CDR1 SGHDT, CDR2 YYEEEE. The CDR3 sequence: CASSPGTGGFNSPLHF. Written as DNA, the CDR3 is TGTGCCAGCAGCCCCGGGACAGGGGGCTTCAATTCACCCCTCCACTTT.

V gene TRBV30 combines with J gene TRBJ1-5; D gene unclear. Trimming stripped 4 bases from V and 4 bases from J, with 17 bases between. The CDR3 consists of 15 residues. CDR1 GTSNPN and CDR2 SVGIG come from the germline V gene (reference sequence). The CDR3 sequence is CAWKPAYKGNQPQHF. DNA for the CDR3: TGTGCCTGGAAGCCCGCGTATAAGGGAAATCAGCCCCAGCATTTT.

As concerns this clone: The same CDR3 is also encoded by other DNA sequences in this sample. CDR3: CASSPGLYEQYF. The CDR3 DNA reads as TGTGCCAGCAGCCCGGGACTATACGAGCAGTACTTC. This rearrangement joins TRBV6-2 or TRBV6-3 to TRBJ2-7; 7 nucleotides agree with TRBD2. Germline-derived CDR1 and CDR2 are MNHEY and SVGEGT. The CDR3 sequence is 12 residues long. Trimming cost V 6 bases and J 4 bases; bases outside gene matches: 3.

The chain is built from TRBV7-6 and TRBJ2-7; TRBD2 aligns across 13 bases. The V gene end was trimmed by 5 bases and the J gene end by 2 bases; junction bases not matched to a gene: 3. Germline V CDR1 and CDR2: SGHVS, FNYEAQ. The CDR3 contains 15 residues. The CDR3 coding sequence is TGTGCCAGCAGCGCCGGGACTAGCGGGACCTACGAGCAGTACTTC. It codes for CASSAGTSGTYEQYF. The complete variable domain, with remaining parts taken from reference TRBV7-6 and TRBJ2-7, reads GAGVSQSPRYKVTKRGQDVALRCDPISGHVSLYWYRQALGQGPEFLTYFNYEAQQDKSGLPNDRFSAERPEGSISTLTIQRTEQRDSAMYRCASSAGTSGTYEQYFGPGTRLTVT.

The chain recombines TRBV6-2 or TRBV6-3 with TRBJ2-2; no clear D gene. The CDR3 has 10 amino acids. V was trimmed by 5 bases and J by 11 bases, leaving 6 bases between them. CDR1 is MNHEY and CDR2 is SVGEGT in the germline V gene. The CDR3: CASSRGELFF. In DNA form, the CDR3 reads TGTGCCAGCAGTAGAGGAGAGCTGTTTTTT.

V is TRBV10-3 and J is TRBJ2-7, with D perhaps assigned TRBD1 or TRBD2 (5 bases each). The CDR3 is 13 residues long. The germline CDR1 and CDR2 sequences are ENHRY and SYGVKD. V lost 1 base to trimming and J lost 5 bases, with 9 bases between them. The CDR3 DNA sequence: TGTGCCATCAGTGAGTTGGGACGCCACGAGCAGTACTTC. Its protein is CAISELGRHEQYF.

CDR3 loop: CATSDFPDRRETQYF. In DNA form, the CDR3 reads TGTGCCACCAGTGATTTCCCGGACAGGCGAGAGACCCAGTACTTC. The rearrangement joins TRBV24-1 to TRBJ2-5; 7 bases are a match to TRBD1. From germline, CDR1 is KGHDR and CDR2 SFDVKD. The CDR3 consists of 15 residues. The ends lost 1 base at V and 4 bases at J; junction bases unmatched: 5.

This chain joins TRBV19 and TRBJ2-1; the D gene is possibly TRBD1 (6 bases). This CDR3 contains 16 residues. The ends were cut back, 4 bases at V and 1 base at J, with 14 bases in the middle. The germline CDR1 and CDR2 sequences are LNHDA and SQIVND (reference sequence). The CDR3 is CASSTYTGSSYNEQFF. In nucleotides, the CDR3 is TGTGCCAGTAGTACCTACACAGGGTCGTCCTACAATGAGCAGTTCTTC. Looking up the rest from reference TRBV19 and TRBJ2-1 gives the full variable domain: DGGITQSPKYLFRKEGQNVTLSCEQNLNHDAMYWYRQDPGQGLRLIYYSQIVNDFQKGDIAEGYSVSREKKESFPLTVTSAQKNPTAFYLCASSTYTGSSYNEQFFGPGTRLTVL.

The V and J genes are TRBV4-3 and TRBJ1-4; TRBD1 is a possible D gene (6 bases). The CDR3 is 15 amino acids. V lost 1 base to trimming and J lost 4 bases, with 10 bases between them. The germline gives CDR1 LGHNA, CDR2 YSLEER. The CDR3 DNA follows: TGCGCCAGCAGCCAAGGAGGGGGACTTAATGAAAAACTGTTTTTT. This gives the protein CASSQGGGLNEKLFF.